This is a list of T cell receptor beta chains from one sample in a study of T cells in localized non-small cell lung cancer. This table comes from immunoSEQ multiplex PCR, and its TCRdb copy is limited to in-frame clones, with some not included. In the table there are more than 20,000 clones, 86% of which are singletons. The specimen comprised peripheral blood, sampled before any cancer treatment. Receptor source: a female donor aged 60 or older with stage I lung adenocarcinoma. Both conserved end residues are part of each CDR3. Fields, in order: clone size, D gene, J gene, CDR3 length, V gene, CDR3 DNA, CDR3 protein. A D gene is named only where the DNA matches it firmly. Size values are once, few and many counts, or a class for expanded clones, and some rows have none.

>.|.|TRBJ1-1|9|TRBV6-6
TGTGCCAGCAGTTTTCCGATGATTTTT
CASSFPMIF
>.|.|TRBJ2-1|12|TRBV5-1
TGCGCCAGCAGCCTCCCGGGGGAGGAGCAGTTCTTC
CASSLPGEEQFF
>.|TRBD1|TRBJ1-1|16|TRBV11-1
TGTGCCAGCAGCCCCCCCAGCGACAGGGTCAACACTGAAGCTTTCTTT
CASSPPSDRVNTEAFF
>.|.|TRBJ2-1|14|TRBV6-1
TGTGCCAGCAGTGAAGAGGGCAGGGGATTTGAGCAGTTCTTC
CASSEEGRGFEQFF
>.|.|TRBJ2-2|15|TRBV6-6
TGTGCCAGCAGTTCCCCCAGGGGTATCACCGGGGAGCTGTTTTTT
CASSSPRGITGELFF
>.|.|TRBJ2-7|13|TRBV5-6
TGTGCCAGCACAAGGACGCAGGCCTACGAGCAGTACTTC
CASTRTQAYEQYF
>.|.|TRBJ1-1|15|TRBV6-5
TGTGCCAGCACCTTGGATGGACAGCCGAACACTGAAGCTTTCTTT
CASTLDGQPNTEAFF
>few|TRBD2|TRBJ2-7|14|TRBV10-1
TGCGCCAGCAGCGAGACTAGCGGCTCCTACGAGCAGTACTTC
CASSETSGSYEQYF
>.|.|TRBJ2-7|11|TRBV10-3
TGTGCCATCAGTGACCTGGGGGAGCAGTACTTC
CAISDLGEQYF
>.|TRBD1|TRBJ1-6|15|TRBV6-5
TGTGCCAGCAAATCCGGACAGGGCTATAATTCACCCCTCCACTTT
CASKSGQGYNSPLHF
>.|.|TRBJ1-2|13|TRBV9
TGTGCCAGCAGCGTAGCCGACCAACCTGGCTACACCTTC
CASSVADQPGYTF
>.|.|TRBJ1-1|12|TRBV5-5
TGTGCCAGCAGCTTGCGGAACACTGAAGCTTTCTTT
CASSLRNTEAFF
>.|.|TRBJ2-2|15|TRBV7-7
TGTGCTAGCAGCTTATTCCCGGGGAACACCGGGGAGCTGTTTTTT
CASSLFPGNTGELFF
>.|.|TRBJ2-2|13|TRBV11-3
TGTGCCAGCAGCGAACAGGGCACCGGGGAGCTGTTTTTT
CASSEQGTGELFF
>few|.|TRBJ1-2|14|TRBV19
TGTGCCAGTAGTCGTACCGACGGGAACTATGGCTACACCTTC
CASSRTDGNYGYTF
>once|TRBD1|TRBJ1-2|14|TRBV11-2
TGTGCCAGCAGCCCTTGGACAGGGCTTGAAGGGCACACCTTC
CASSPWTGLEGHTF
>.|TRBD1|TRBJ1-2|16|TRBV5-4
TGTGCCAGCAGCTTGGCTGGGACAGGGGTAGGAGGGGGCTACACCTTC
CASSLAGTGVGGGYTF
>medium-sized|.|TRBJ2-7|12|TRBV6-1
TGTGCCAGCAGAGTGGAGATCTACGAGCAGTACTTC
CASRVEIYEQYF
>.|.|TRBJ1-3|15|TRBV5-4
TGTGCCACCGGGGCGGGTCCTTTACCTGGAAACACCATATATTTT
CATGAGPLPGNTIYF
>.|.|TRBJ2-7|14|TRBV5-1
TGCGCCAGCGGGACCGGGACCGACACCTACGAGCAGTACTTC
CASGTGTDTYEQYF
>.|TRBD1|TRBJ2-2|14|TRBV7-8
TGTGCCAGCAGCTTAGGGACAGGGGCCGGGGAGCTGTTTTTT
CASSLGTGAGELFF
>.|TRBD1|TRBJ2-7|15|TRBV6-6
TGTGCCAGCAGTTACTCGTTCTACAGGGGGGTCGAGCAGTACTTC
CASSYSFYRGVEQYF
>.|.|TRBJ2-7|15|TRBV5-1
TGCGCCAGCAGCTTGAGGGCAGGGCCCAGCTACGAGCAGTACTTC
CASSLRAGPSYEQYF
>once|TRBD2|TRBJ2-2|13|TRBV10-3
TGTGCCACTCAGCGGGGGGGCGACGGGGAGCTGTTTTTT
CATQRGGDGELFF
>.|.|TRBJ2-2|14|TRBV7-9
TGTGCCAGCAGCTTAAGCTTGAACACCGGGGAGCTGTTTTTT
CASSLSLNTGELFF
>.|.|TRBJ2-1|14|TRBV5-4
TGTGCCAGCAGCTTGACTAGTCGGAACGATGAGCAGTTCTTC
CASSLTSRNDEQFF
>.|TRBD2|TRBJ2-5|17|TRBV9
TGTGCCAGCAGCGTAGAGGGCTTAGCGGGAGAGGGTGAGACCCAGTACTTC
CASSVEGLAGEGETQYF
>.|TRBD1|TRBJ2-1|15|TRBV7-9
TGTGCCAGCAGCCCCCAGGGACAGGGAAGGACTCCGCAGTTCTTC
CASSPQGQGRTPQFF
>once|.|TRBJ2-7|15|TRBV11-3
TGTGCCAGCAGCTTATTCCGACAGGGAGGCTACGAGCAGTACTTC
CASSLFRQGGYEQYF
>.|.|TRBJ1-5|13|TRBV5-4
TGTGCCAGCAGTGGTCCGAGAAATCAGCCCCAGCATTTT
CASSGPRNQPQHF
>.|TRBD1|TRBJ1-2|15|TRBV19
TGTGCCAGTAGTATCCTTGGGACAGGGGTTCGGGGCTACACCTTC
CASSILGTGVRGYTF
>.|.|TRBJ1-2|13|TRBV6-5
TGTGCCAGCAGTTACGGGGCGGATTATGGCTACACCTTC
CASSYGADYGYTF
>.|.|TRBJ1-4|15|TRBV18
TGTGCCAGCTCACCACCCGGGGTTAGAGAAGAAAAACTGTTTTTT
CASSPPGVREEKLFF
>.|TRBD2|TRBJ2-1|16|TRBV5-1
TGCGCCAGCAGTCTCGCCGGGACTACCTTAGGGAATGAGCAGTTCTTC
CASSLAGTTLGNEQFF
>.|.|TRBJ2-5|13|TRBV4-1
TGCGCCAGCAGCCGTCTAGCATCGGAGACCCAGTACTTC
CASSRLASETQYF
>.|.|TRBJ2-6|12|TRBV2
TGTGCCAGCAGTGGGGGGGCCAACGTCCTGACTTTC
CASSGGANVLTF
>.|TRBD2|TRBJ2-2|18|TRBV15
TGTGCCACCAGCAGAGGTAGAATAGGGACTAGCCCGTCCGGGGAGCTGTTTTTT
CATSRGRIGTSPSGELFF
>.|.|TRBJ2-6|12|TRBV15
TGTGCCACCAGCAGGGCAAATGATGAACTGACTTTC
CATSRANDELTF
>.|.|TRBJ1-2|15|TRBV19
TGTGCCAGTAGTATTGACTTCGGAGGCAACTATGGCTACACCTTC
CASSIDFGGNYGYTF
>.|.|TRBJ1-3|12|TRBV29-1
TGCAGCGTCACGGGCCTCGGAAACACCATATATTTT
CSVTGLGNTIYF
>.|TRBD1|TRBJ1-2|14|TRBV5-8
TGTGCCAGCAGCTTGGTCAGGGGGAAGGATGGCTACACCTTC
CASSLVRGKDGYTF
>once|.|TRBJ1-1|16|TRBV27
TGTGCCAGCAGTCTTAACACCCGGGACACTGGACCTGAAGCTTTCTTT
CASSLNTRDTGPEAFF
>.|TRBD1|TRBJ2-7|14|TRBV10-1
TGCGCCAGCAGTGGCACAGGGGATCTACGCGGGCAGTACTTC
CASSGTGDLRGQYF
>.|.|TRBJ2-7|13|TRBV11-2
TGTGCCAGCAGCCCGGACGGATTCTACGAGCAGTACTTC
CASSPDGFYEQYF
>.|.|TRBJ1-1|14|TRBV5-1
TGCGCCAGCAGCTCAAACACAATGAACACTGAAGCTTTCTTT
CASSSNTMNTEAFF